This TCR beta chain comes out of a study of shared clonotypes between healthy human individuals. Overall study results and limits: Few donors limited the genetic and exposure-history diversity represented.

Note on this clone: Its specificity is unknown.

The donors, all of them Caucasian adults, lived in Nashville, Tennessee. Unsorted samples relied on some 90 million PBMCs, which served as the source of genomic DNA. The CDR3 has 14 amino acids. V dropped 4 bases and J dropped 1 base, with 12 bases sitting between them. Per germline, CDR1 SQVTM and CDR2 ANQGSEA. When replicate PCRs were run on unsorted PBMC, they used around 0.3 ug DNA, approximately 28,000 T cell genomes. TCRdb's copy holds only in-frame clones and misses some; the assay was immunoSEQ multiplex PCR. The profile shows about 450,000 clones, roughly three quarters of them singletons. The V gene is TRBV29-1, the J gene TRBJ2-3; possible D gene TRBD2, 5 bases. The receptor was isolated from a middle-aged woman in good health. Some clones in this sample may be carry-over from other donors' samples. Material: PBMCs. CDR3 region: CSVGGQEGTDTQYF. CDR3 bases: TGCAGCGTTGGAGGCCAGGAGGGCACAGATACGCAGTATTTT.